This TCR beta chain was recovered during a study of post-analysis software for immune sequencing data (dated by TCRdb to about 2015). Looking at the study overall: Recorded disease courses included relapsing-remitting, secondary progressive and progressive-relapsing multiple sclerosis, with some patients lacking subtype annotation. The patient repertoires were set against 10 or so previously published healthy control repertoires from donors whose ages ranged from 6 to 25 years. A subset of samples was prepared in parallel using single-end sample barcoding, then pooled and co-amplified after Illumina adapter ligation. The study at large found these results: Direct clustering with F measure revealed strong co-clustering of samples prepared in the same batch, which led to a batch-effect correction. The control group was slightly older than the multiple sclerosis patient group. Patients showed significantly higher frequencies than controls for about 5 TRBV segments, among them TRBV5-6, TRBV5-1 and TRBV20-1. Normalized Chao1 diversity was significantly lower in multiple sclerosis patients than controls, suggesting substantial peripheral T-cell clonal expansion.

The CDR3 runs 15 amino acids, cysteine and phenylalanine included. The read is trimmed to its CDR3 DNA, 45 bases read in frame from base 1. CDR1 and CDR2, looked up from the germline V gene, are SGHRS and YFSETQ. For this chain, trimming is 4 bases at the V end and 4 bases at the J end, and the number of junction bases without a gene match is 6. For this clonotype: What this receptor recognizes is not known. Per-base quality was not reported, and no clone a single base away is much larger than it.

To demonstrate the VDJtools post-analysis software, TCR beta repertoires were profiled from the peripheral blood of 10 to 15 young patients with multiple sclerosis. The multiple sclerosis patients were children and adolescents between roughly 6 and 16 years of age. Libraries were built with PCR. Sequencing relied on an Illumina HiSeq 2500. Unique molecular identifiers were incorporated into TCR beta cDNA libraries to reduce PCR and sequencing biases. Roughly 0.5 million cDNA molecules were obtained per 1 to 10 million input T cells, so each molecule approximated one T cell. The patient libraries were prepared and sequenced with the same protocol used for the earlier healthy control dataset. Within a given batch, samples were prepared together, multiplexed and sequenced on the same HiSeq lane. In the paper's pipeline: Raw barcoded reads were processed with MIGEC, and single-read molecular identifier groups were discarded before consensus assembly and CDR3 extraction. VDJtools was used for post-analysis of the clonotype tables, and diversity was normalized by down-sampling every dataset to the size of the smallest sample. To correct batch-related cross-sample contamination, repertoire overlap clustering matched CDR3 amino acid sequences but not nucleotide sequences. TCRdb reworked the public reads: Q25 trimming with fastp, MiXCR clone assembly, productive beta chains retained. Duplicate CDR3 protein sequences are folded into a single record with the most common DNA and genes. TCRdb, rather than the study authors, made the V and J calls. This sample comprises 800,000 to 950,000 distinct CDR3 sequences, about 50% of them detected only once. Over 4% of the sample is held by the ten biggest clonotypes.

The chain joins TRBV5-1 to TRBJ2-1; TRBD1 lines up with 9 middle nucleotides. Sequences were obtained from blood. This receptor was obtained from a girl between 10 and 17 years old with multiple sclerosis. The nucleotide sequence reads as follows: TGCGCCAGCAGCCCTAACAGGGGGCCTTACAATGAGCAGTTCTTC. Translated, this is CASSPNRGPYNEQFF.